The source of this T cell receptor (beta chain) is a study of shared clonotypes between healthy human individuals. Study in general: Each donor's CD8 memory used one plate, CD8 naive two, each CD4 subset three. Whole-study results and caveats: What naive subsets generally showed was a larger estimated richness than memory subsets showed.

The DNA input per sorted-subset replicate PCR was about 220 ng, corresponding to tens of thousands of T cell genomes. Repertoires were generated with immunoSEQ multiplex PCR, while TCRdb's copy carries only in-frame clones and drops some. The repertoire consists of roughly 2 million clones, with 85% to 95% occurring once and the leading ten covering 0.13%. The donors, all of them Caucasian adults, lived in Nashville, Tennessee. As to this clone: Its antigen is unknown.

The source is a man aged 18 to 29 in good health. Sequencing used naive CD4+ T cells sorted from blood. Subset of the sample: CD45RA+ positively selected.

This CDR3 is CASSQGTGDYNEQFF. CDR3 coding DNA: TGCGCCAGCAGCCAAGGGACAGGGGATTATAATGAGCAGTTCTTC. This chain joins TRBV4-1 and TRBJ2-1; TRBD1 agrees at 9 bases. The CDR3 has 15 residues. Germline CDR1 and CDR2: MGHRA and YSYEKL. V was clipped by 1 base and J by 7 bases; unmatched bases: 5.